This entry lists 20 T cell receptor beta chains sequenced from one sample in a study of blood T cell repertoires in COVID-19 (TCRdb year 2020). Receptor amplification or capture employed the immunoSEQ multiplex PCR assay. TCRdb obtained this table from immuneACCESS and retained in-frame rearrangements with V and J assigned. These tables miss some clones; where compared with another copy, unresolved V genes account for less than half of the shortfall, and the remainder is unexplained. The sample yields about 250,000 clones; 60% to 75% were counted once. 3% to 3.5% of the sample is in the top ten clones. Sequences were obtained from peripheral blood. These receptors were obtained from a woman over 75 with acute or convalescent COVID-19.

In nucleotides, the CDR3 is TGTGCCACCAGTCCTAGCGGTAGCACAGATACGCAGTATTTT. Translated, it gives CATSPSGSTDTQYF. The V gene is TRBV24-1, the J gene TRBJ2-3; 7 nucleotides match TRBD2. The CDR3 sequence is 14 residues long. The germline gives CDR1 KGHDR, CDR2 SFDVKD. Germline trimming cut 6 bases from V and 0 bases from J; bases unmatched to any gene: 2.

This clone was observed a few times. The chain recombines TRBV5-1 with TRBJ2-5, with TRBD2 matching over 8 bases. The length of the CDR3 is 14 residues. The V gene end was trimmed by 2 bases and the J gene end by 1 base; junction bases not matched to a gene: 1. Germline CDR1 and CDR2: SGHRS and YFSETQ. CDR3 DNA: TGCGCCAGCAGCTTTAGCGGGGTCCAAGAGACCCAGTACTTC. Translating it yields CASSFSGVQETQYF.

J is TRBJ2-3 and V is TRBV7-9; possible D gene TRBD2, 5 bases. The CDR3 spans 16 residues. Germline V CDR1 and CDR2: SEHNR, FQNEAQ (reference sequence). Trimming pared 1 base from V and 0 bases from J, leaving 11 bases between. The CDR3 loop reads CASSLVSGPSTDTQYF. The CDR3 nucleotides are TGTGCCAGCAGCTTAGTGAGCGGTCCTAGCACAGATACGCAGTATTTT. Drawing the rest from reference TRBV7-9 and TRBJ2-3, the complete variable domain is DTGVSQNPRHKITKRGQNVTFRCDPISEHNRLYWYRQTLGQGPEFLTYFQNEAQLEKSRLLSDRFSAERPKGSFSTLEIQRTEQGDSAMYLCASSLVSGPSTDTQYFGPGTRLTVL.

The genes are TRBV9 and TRBJ1-3; D unclear. The V end lost 7 bases, the J end lost 0 bases, and 14 bases lay between the germline ends. The CDR3 consists of 15 residues. In germline, CDR1 is SGDLS, CDR2 YYNGEE. As DNA, the CDR3 is TGTGCCAGCGGCGGCGGCAGTCCCTCTGGAAACACCATATATTTT. Translation: CASGGGSPSGNTIYF.

This chain uses TRBV5-1 with TRBJ1-4; TRBD1 matches at 7 bases. With 4 bases clipped from V and 4 bases from J, the junction kept 7 bases outside the gene matches. This CDR3 region has 15 residues. CDR1 is SGHRS, CDR2 YFSETQ, per germline. CDR3 amino acids: CASSLTGAVNEKLFF. Written as DNA, the CDR3 is TGCGCCAGCAGCCTTACAGGGGCGGTTAATGAAAAACTGTTTTTT.

This clone was seen only a few times. The chain combines TRBV27 with TRBJ2-1, with 9 bases that match TRBD2. Germline V lookup: CDR1 MNHEY, CDR2 SMNVEV (reference sequence). This CDR3 has 13 amino acids. Germline trimming cut 4 bases from V and 9 bases from J; bases unmatched to any gene: 4. In DNA, the CDR3 is TGTGCCAGCAGTTCCTTAGCGGGGGTTGAGCAGTTCTTC. This gives the protein CASSSLAGVEQFF.

The genes are TRBV11-2 and TRBJ1-2; D is unresolved. The CDR3 loop spans 14 amino acids. Germline assignment: CDR1 SGHAT and CDR2 FQNNGV. Between the trimmed V and J ends, which lost 1 base and 2 bases, there was a span of 8 bases. The DNA for the CDR3 is TGTGCCAGCAGCTTAGCCAGACAAAACTATGGCTACACCTTC. It yields the protein CASSLARQNYGYTF.

This clone has a single count. The genes are TRBV6-1 and TRBJ2-7; 9 bases agree with TRBD1. Germline CDR1 is MNHNS and CDR2 is SASEGT. CDR3 length: 16 amino acids. With V trimmed by 4 bases and J by 3 bases, 10 bases remained unmatched. CDR3 in DNA: TGTGCCAGCAGTGGGGGGGGGACAGGGAGGATCTACGAGCAGTACTTC. This gives the protein CASSGGGTGRIYEQYF.

The V gene is TRBV9, the J gene TRBJ1-6; 9 bases map to TRBD1. Germline V gene sequence: CDR1 SGDLS, CDR2 YYNGEE. The length of the CDR3 is 16 residues. The trim removed 3 bases at V and 5 bases at J, leaving 6 bases unmatched. The CDR3 sequence: CASSGPGTGNNSPLHF. In nucleotides, the CDR3 is TGTGCCAGCAGCGGTCCCGGGACAGGGAATAATTCACCCCTCCACTTT.

V gene TRBV3-1 (or the pseudogene TRBV3-2) combines with J gene TRBJ1-5, with D tentatively TRBD1 (6 bases). V was cut by 4 bases and J by 5 bases, with 12 bases left in between. Germline values: CDR1 LGHDT, CDR2 YNNKEL (reference sequence). There are 14 residues in the CDR3. The CDR3 nucleotides are TGTGCCAGCAGCCCTGACAGGATCCATCAGCCCCAGCATTTT. Its translation is CASSPDRIHQPQHF.

Only one count was recorded for this clone. The genes are TRBV29-1 and TRBJ2-7; 7 bases line up with TRBD1. The CDR3 is 12 amino acids. Trimming took 6 bases from V and 3 from J; bases not matched to a gene: 5. The germline V gene has CDR1 SQVTM and CDR2 ANQGSEA. The DNA of the CDR3 is TGCAGCGTCCGGGACAGAAACTACGAGCAGTACTTC. It codes for CSVRDRNYEQYF.

This clone was observed a handful of times. J is TRBJ2-1 and V is TRBV9; TRBD1 matches at 7 bases. In germline, CDR1 is SGDLS, CDR2 YYNGEE. Trimming took 0 bases from V and 2 from J; bases not matched to a gene: 2. This CDR3 has 15 residues. The CDR3 protein is CASSVEGGAYNEQFF. In nucleotides, the CDR3 is TGTGCCAGCAGCGTAGAAGGGGGCGCCTACAATGAGCAGTTCTTC.

This clone was detected a few times. The chain uses TRBV27 and TRBJ1-2; TRBD1 aligns across 7 bases. The CDR3 sequence is 14 residues long. After removal of 4 bases from V and 8 bases from J, the junction contained 10 bases not matched to a gene. Germline CDR1 and CDR2: MNHEY and SMNVEV (reference sequence). The CDR3 DNA follows: TGTGCCAGCAGTTATGAGGGGGCGCGGGGAGGCTACACCTTC. The encoded protein is CASSYEGARGGYTF.

This chain uses TRBV19 with TRBJ2-3; 16 bases are a match to TRBD2. Trimming at V came to 1 base and at J to 5 bases, leaving 3 bases not matched to a gene. CDR3 length equals 17 residues. CDR1 and CDR2 from the germline V gene are LNHDA and SQIVND (reference sequence). The CDR3 nucleotides read TGTGCCAGTAGTATAGCCGGGACTAGCGGGGGGGGAGATACGCAGTATTTT. Translating gives CASSIAGTSGGGDTQYF. The full variable domain, with the rest looked up from reference TRBV19 and TRBJ2-3, is DGGITQSPKYLFRKEGQNVTLSCEQNLNHDAMYWYRQDPGQGLRLIYYSQIVNDFQKGDIAEGYSVSREKKESFPLTVTSAQKNPTAFYLCASSIAGTSGGGDTQYFGPGTRLTVL.

This rearrangement joins TRBV7-9 to TRBJ2-7, with 11 bases lining up with TRBD1. V was clipped by 4 bases and J by 4 bases; unmatched bases: 6. The CDR3 spans 15 residues. The V gene's germline CDR1 is SEHNR and CDR2 FQNEAQ (reference sequence). The CDR3 spells CASSSRTGGEYEQYF. The CDR3 DNA reads as TGTGCCAGCAGCTCAAGGACAGGGGGCGAATACGAGCAGTACTTC.

This clone appeared a few times. V gene TRBV11-2 combines with J gene TRBJ2-3; D possibly corresponds to TRBD1 (6 bases). V was clipped by 2 bases and J by 0 bases, with 12 bases between them. Germline lookup yields CDR1 SGHAT and CDR2 FQNNGV. This CDR3 contains 16 residues. The CDR3: CASSLRFGTSTDTQYF. The CDR3 region has the DNA TGTGCCAGCAGCTTAAGATTCGGGACAAGCACAGATACGCAGTATTTT.

The V and J genes are TRBV5-1 and TRBJ1-5; TRBD1 agrees at 7 bases. CDR1 is SGHRS and CDR2 is YFSETQ in the germline V gene. The J segment lost 10 bases and the V segment lost 2 bases, leaving 12 bases of the junction unmatched. This CDR3 contains 15 residues. The CDR3 DNA reads TGCGCCAGCAGCTTTGGTGTTACAGGGGAAGGACCCCAGCATTTT. Translated: CASSFGVTGEGPQHF.

The chain carries TRBV28 and TRBJ2-5; D possibly corresponds to TRBD2 (7 bases). The CDR3 is made up of 14 amino acids. The V end lost 6 bases, the J end lost 2 bases, and 13 bases lay between the germline ends. Germline-derived CDR1 and CDR2 are MDHEN and SYDVKM. CDR3 coding DNA: TGTGCCAGCAGCCGTAGGGGGGGGCAAGAGACCCAGTACTTC. It is translated as CASSRRGGQETQYF. Full variable domain (remainder filled in from reference TRBV28 and TRBJ2-5): DVKVTQSSRYLVKRTGEKVFLECVQDMDHENMFWYRQDPGLGLRLIYFSYDVKMKEKGDIPEGYSVSREKKERFSLILESASTNQTSMYLCASSRRGGQETQYFGPGTRLLVL.

The chain combines TRBV7-2 with TRBJ1-2, with D possibly matching TRBD1 (6 bases). Trimming pared 3 bases from V and 7 bases from J, leaving 15 bases between. Germline assignment: CDR1 SGHTA and CDR2 FQGNSA. The CDR3 extends over 14 amino acids. CDR3 DNA sequence: TGTGCCAGCAGCTTTCGGGGGGCCCCCCGTGGCTACACCTTC. Protein sequence: CASSFRGAPRGYTF.

This clone was recorded once. The chain links TRBV9 to TRBJ1-1; D is possibly TRBD1 (6 bases). Trimming pared 5 bases from V and 4 bases from J, leaving 9 bases between. This CDR3 spans 12 amino acids. The germline CDR1 and CDR2 sequences are SGDLS and YYNGEE. CDR3 amino acids: CASSDRPTEAFF. DNA of the CDR3: TGTGCCAGCAGTGACAGGCCCACTGAAGCTTTCTTT.